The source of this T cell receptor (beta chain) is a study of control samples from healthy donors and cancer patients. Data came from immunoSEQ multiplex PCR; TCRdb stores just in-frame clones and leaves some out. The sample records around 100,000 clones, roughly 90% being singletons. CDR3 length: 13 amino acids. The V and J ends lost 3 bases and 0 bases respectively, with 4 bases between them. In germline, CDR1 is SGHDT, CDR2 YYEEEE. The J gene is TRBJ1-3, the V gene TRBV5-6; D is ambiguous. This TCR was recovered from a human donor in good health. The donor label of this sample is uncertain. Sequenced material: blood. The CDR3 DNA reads TGTGCCAGCAGCTGGGCCTCTGGAAACACCATATATTTT. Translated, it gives CASSWASGNTIYF. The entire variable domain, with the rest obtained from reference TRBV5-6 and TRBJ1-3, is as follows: DAGVTQSPTHLIKTRGQQVTLRCSPKSGHDTVSWYQQALGQGPQFIFQYYEEEERQRGNFPDRFSGHQFPNYSSELNVNALLLGDSALYLCASSWASGNTIYFGEGSWLTVV.